This paragraph reports one TCR beta chain. Antigen: not known. These data are taken from a study of Graves' ophthalmopathy and Graves' hyperthyroidism. Each donor who had ophthalmopathy showed moderate-to-severe activity, a CAS of ≥3, a NOSPECS of ≥4, and a duration under 3 months. The PBMC fraction was derived from around 10 ml of fresh peripheral blood. Study-wide findings and caveats: Among thyroid clonotypes expanded above 0.001 frequency, most also appeared in blood.

V lost 5 bases and J 5 bases, leaving 10 bases between the germline ends. The V gene's germline CDR1 is SGHTA and CDR2 FQGNSA. The CDR3 extends over 14 amino acids. Amplified TCR beta CDR3 regions were obtained using RNA transcripts as template. HTBI-primed RT-PCR formed the first round, and a multiplex PCR formed the second. From the multiplex PCR reads, TCRdb called clonotypes with MiXCR, one entry per CDR3 protein. The sample contains 650,000 to 900,000 distinct CDR3 sequences, around 40% of which appear only once. The V gene is TRBV7-2, the J gene TRBJ1-6; D possibly corresponds to TRBD1 (5 bases). This clonotype was obtained from an adult man with Graves' ophthalmopathy. Sample: peripheral blood. The CDR3 spells CASSPRGDNSPLHF. The CDR3 nucleotides read TGTGCCAGCAGCCCCCGGGGGGATAATTCACCCCTCCACTTT.